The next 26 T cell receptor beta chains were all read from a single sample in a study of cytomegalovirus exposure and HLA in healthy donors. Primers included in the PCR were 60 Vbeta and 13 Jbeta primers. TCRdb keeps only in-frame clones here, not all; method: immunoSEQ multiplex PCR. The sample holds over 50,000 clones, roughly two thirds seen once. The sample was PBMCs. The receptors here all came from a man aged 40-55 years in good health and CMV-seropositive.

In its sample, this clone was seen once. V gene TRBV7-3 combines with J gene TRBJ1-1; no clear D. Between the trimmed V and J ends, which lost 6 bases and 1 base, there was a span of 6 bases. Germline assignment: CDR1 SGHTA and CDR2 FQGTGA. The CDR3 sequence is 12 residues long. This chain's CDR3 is CASSKSNTEAFF. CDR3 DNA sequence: TGTGCCAGCAGTAAATCGAACACTGAAGCTTTCTTT. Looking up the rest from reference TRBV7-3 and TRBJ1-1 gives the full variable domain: GAGVSQTPSNKVTEKGKYVELRCDPISGHTALYWYRQSLGQGPEFLIYFQGTGAADDSGLPNDRFFAVRPEGSVSTLKIQRTERGDSAVYLCASSKSNTEAFFGQGTRLTVV.

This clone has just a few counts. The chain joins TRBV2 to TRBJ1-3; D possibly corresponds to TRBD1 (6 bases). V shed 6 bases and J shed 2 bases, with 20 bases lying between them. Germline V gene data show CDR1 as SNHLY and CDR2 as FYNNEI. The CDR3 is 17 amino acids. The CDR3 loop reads CASSFADSTDAGNTIYF. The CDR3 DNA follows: TGTGCCAGCAGCTTCGCGGACAGCACGGATGCTGGAAACACCATATATTTT.

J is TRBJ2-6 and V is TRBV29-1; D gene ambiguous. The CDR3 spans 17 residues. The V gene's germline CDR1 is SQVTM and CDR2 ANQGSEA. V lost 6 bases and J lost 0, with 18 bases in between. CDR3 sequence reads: CSVSTYLRSSGANVLTF. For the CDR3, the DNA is TGCAGCGTCTCTACCTACTTAAGGAGCTCTGGGGCCAACGTCCTGACTTTC. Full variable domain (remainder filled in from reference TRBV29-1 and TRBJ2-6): SAVISQKPSRDICQRGTSLTIQCQVDSQVTMMFWYRQQPGQSLTLIATANQGSEATYESGFVIDKFPISRPNLTFSTLTVSNMSPEDSSIYLCSVSTYLRSSGANVLTFGAGSRLTVL.

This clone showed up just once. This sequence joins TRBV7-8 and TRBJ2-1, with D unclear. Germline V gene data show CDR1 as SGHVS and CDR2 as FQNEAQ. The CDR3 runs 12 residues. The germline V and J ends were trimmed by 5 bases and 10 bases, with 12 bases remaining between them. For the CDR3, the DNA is TGTGCCAGCAGCCAAAAGACATGGGAGCAGTTCTTC. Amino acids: CASSQKTWEQFF.

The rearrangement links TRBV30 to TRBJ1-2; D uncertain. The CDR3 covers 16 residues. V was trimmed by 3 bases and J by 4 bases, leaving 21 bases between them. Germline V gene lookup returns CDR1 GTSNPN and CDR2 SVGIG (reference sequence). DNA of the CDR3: TGTGCCTGGAGCCCCGAGATTGGCGGAGGCTCCTATGGCTACACCTTC. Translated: CAWSPEIGGGSYGYTF.

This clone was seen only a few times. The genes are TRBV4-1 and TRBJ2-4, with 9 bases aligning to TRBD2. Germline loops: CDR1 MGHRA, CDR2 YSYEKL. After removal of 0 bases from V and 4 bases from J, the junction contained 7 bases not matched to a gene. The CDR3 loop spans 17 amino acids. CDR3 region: CASSQDSVAGVKNIQYF. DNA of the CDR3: TGCGCCAGCAGCCAAGATAGCGTAGCGGGAGTTAAAAACATTCAGTACTTC.

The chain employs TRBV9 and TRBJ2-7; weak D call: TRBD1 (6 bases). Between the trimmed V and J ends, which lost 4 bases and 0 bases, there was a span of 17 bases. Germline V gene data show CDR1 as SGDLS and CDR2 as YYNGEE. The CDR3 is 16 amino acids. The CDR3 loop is CASSSVRDTGSYEQYF. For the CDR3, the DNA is TGTGCCAGCAGCAGCGTCCGGGACACCGGCTCCTACGAGCAGTACTTC. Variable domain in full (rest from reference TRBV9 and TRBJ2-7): DSGVTQTPKHLITATGQRVTLRCSPRSGDLSVYWYQQSLDQGLQFLIQYYNGEERAKGNILERFSAQQFPDLHSELNLSSLELGDSALYFCASSSVRDTGSYEQYFGPGTRLTVT.

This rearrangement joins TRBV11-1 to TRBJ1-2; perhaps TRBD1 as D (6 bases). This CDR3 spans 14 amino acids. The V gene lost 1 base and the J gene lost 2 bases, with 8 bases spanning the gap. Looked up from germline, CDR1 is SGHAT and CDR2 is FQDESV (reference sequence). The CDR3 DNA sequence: TGTGCCAGCAGCTTAGGGGACACCAACTATGGCTACACCTTC. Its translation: CASSLGDTNYGYTF. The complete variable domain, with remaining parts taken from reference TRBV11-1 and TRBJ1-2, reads EAEVAQSPRYKITEKSQAVAFWCDPISGHATLYWYRQILGQGPELLVQFQDESVVDDSQLPKDRFSAERLKGVDSTLKIQPAELGDSAMYLCASSLGDTNYGYTFGSGTRLTVV.

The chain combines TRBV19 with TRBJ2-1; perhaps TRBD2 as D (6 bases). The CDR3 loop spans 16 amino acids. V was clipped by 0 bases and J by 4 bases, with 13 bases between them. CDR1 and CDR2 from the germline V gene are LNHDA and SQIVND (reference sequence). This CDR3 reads CASSIEGLVGYNEQFF. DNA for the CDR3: TGTGCCAGTAGTATAGAGGGACTTGTGGGGTACAATGAGCAGTTCTTC.

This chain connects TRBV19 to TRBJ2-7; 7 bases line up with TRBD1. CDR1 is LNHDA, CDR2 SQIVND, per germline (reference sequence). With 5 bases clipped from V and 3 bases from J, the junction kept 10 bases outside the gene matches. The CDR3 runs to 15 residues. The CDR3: CASSPETGDLYEQYF. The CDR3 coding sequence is TGTGCCAGTAGTCCCGAAACAGGGGACCTCTACGAGCAGTACTTC.

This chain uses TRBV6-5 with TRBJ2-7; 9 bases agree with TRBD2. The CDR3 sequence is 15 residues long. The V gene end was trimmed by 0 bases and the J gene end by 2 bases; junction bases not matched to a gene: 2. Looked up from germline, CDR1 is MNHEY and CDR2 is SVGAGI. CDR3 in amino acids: CASSYSLAGPYEQYF. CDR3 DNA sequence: TGTGCCAGCAGTTACTCGCTAGCGGGGCCCTACGAGCAGTACTTC.

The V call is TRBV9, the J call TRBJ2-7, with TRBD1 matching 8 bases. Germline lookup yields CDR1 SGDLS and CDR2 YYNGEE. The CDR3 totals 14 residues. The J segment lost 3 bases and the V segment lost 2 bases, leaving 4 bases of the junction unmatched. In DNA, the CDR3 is TGTGCCAGCAGCGTGACAGGGGAAGGCTACGAGCAGTACTTC. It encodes CASSVTGEGYEQYF. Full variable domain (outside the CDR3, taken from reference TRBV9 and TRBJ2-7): DSGVTQTPKHLITATGQRVTLRCSPRSGDLSVYWYQQSLDQGLQFLIQYYNGEERAKGNILERFSAQQFPDLHSELNLSSLELGDSALYFCASSVTGEGYEQYFGPGTRLTVT.

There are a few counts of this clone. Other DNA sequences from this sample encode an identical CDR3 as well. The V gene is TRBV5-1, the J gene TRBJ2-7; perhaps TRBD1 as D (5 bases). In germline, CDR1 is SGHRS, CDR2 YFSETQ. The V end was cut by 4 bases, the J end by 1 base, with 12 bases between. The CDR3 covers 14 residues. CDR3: CASSPDSPSYEQYF. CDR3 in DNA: TGCGCCAGCAGCCCTGACAGTCCTTCCTACGAGCAGTACTTC.

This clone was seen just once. Here the CDR3 reads CASSYGAGENIQYF. The CDR3 DNA sequence: TGTGCCAGCAGTTACGGGGCGGGGGAAAACATTCAGTACTTC. V usage is TRBV6-5 and J usage is TRBJ2-4; 7 nucleotides agree with TRBD2. V lost 2 bases and J lost 5; bases outside the gene matches: 3. Germline CDR1 reads MNHEY; CDR2 reads SVGAGI. This CDR3 has 14 residues.

CDR3 residues: CASSSPGGRGRVYEQYF. The CDR3, as DNA: TGTGCCAGCAGCTCGCCTGGGGGGCGGGGGAGGGTCTACGAGCAGTACTTC. The rearrangement joins TRBV5-4 to TRBJ2-7; possible D gene TRBD2, 7 bases. The ends were cut back, 3 bases at V and 3 bases at J, with 22 bases in the middle. The CDR3 totals 17 residues. The germline CDR1 and CDR2 sequences are SGHNT and YYREEE (reference sequence).

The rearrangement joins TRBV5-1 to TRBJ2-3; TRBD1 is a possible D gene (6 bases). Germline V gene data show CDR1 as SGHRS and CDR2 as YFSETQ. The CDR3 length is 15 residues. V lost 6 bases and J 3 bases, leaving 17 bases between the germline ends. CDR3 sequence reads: CASTRATGRTDTQYF. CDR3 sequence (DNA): TGCGCCAGCACCAGAGCCACAGGGCGGACAGATACGCAGTATTTT.

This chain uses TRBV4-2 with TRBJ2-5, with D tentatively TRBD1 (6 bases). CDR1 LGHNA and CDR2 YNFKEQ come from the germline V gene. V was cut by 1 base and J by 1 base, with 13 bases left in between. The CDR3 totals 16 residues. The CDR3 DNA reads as TGTGCCAGCAGCCAAGGGGGGCTAGACCTCCAAGAGACCCAGTACTTC. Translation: CASSQGGLDLQETQYF.

CDR3 loop: CASSSTGGSYEQYF. The CDR3 coding sequence is TGCGCCAGCAGCTCGACAGGGGGCTCCTACGAGCAGTACTTC. The J gene is TRBJ2-7, the V gene TRBV5-1; TRBD1 matches at 9 bases. This CDR3 is built from 14 residues. Per the germline V gene, CDR1 is SGHRS and CDR2 is YFSETQ. V shed 3 bases and J 0 bases; nucleotides not matched to a gene: 1.

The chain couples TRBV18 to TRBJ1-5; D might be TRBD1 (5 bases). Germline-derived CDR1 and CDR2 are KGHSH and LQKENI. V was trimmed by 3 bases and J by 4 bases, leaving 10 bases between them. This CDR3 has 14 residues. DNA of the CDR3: TGTGCCAGCTCACCCCAGGGTGGGAATCAGCCCCAGCATTTT. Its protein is CASSPQGGNQPQHF.

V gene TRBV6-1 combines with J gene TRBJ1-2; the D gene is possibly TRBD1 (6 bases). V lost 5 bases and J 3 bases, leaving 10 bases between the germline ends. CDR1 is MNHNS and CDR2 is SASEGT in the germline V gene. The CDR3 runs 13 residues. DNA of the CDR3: TGTGCCAGCAGTCTACAGGGCTACTATGGCTACACCTTC. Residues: CASSLQGYYGYTF.

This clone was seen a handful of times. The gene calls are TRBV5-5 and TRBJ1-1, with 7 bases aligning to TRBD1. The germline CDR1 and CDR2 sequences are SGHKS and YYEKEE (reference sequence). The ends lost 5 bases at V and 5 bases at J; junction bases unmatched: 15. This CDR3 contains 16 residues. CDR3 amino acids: CASRLTAQGGGTEAFF. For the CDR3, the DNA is TGTGCCAGCAGATTGACAGCCCAGGGGGGTGGGACTGAAGCTTTCTTT. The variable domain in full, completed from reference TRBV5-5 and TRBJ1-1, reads DAGVTQSPTHLIKTRGQQVTLRCSPISGHKSVSWYQQVLGQGPQFIFQYYEKEERGRGNFPDRFSARQFPNYSSELNVNALLLGDSALYLCASRLTAQGGGTEAFFGQGTRLTVV.

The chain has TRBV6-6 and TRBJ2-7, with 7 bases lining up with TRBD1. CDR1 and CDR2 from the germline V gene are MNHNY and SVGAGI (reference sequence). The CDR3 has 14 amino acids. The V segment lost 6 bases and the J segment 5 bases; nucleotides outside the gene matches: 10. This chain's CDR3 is CASRRDGQENEQYF. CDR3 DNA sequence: TGTGCCAGCAGAAGGGACGGACAGGAAAACGAGCAGTACTTC.

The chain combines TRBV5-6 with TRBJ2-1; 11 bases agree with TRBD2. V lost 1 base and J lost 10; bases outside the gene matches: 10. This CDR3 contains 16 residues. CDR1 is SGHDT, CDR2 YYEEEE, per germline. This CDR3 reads CASSLMTSGATREQFF. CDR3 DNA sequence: TGTGCCAGCAGCTTGATGACTAGCGGGGCAACCAGAGAGCAGTTCTTC.

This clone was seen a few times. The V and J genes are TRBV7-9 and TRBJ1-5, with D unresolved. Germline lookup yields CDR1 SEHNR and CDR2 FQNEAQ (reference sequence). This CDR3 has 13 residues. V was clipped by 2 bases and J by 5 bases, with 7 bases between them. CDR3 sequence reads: CASSLMSDQPQHF. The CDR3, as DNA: TGTGCCAGCAGCTTAATGTCGGATCAGCCCCAGCATTTT.

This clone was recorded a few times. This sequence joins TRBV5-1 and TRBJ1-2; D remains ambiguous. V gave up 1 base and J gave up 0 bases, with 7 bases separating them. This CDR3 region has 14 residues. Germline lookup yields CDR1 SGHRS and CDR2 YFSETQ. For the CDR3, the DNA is TGCGCCAGCAGCTTGAGCCCGGCTAACTATGGCTACACCTTC. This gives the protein CASSLSPANYGYTF.

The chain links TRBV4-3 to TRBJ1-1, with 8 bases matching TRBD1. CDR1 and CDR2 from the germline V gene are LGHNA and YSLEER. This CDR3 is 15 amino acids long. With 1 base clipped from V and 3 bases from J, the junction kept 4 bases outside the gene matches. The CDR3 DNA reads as TGCGCCAGCAGCCAAGCAGGGGGCGCGGACACTGAAGCTTTCTTT. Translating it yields CASSQAGGADTEAFF.